Each of the 25 T cell receptor beta chains below was sequenced from the same sample in a study of cytomegalovirus exposure and HLA in healthy donors. This PCR relied on a set of 60 Vbeta primers and 13 Jbeta primers. Clones were sequenced by immunoSEQ multiplex PCR, and TCRdb holds only the in-frame ones, with some missing. The sample contains approximately 110,000 clones, approximately 70% of which appear only once. Sequencing was performed on PBMCs. The receptors derive from a man between 60 and 75 years old in good health and CMV-seropositive.

This chain connects TRBV19 to TRBJ2-2, with D tentatively TRBD1 (6 bases). This CDR3 region has 16 residues. The germline V gene has CDR1 LNHDA and CDR2 SQIVND (reference sequence). V lost 0 bases and J lost 3, with 11 bases in between. CDR3 in DNA: TGTGCCAGTAGTATAGAAAAGGACAGTTACACCGGGGAGCTGTTTTTT. The encoded protein is CASSIEKDSYTGELFF.

The V call is TRBV7-9, the J call TRBJ1-4, with 10 bases fitting TRBD1. The CDR3 loop spans 15 amino acids. From germline, CDR1 is SEHNR and CDR2 FQNEAQ (reference sequence). After removal of 2 bases from V and 5 bases from J, the junction contained 2 bases not matched to a gene. The CDR3 reads CASSLSGQGNEKLFF. CDR3 in DNA: TGTGCCAGCAGCTTATCGGGACAGGGGAATGAAAAACTGTTTTTT.

The V and J genes are TRBV28 and TRBJ1-4, with TRBD1 matching over 9 bases. V trimming: 4 bases; J trimming: 5 bases; junction bases outside the gene matches: 8. Per germline, CDR1 MDHEN and CDR2 SYDVKM. The CDR3 loop spans 16 amino acids. The CDR3, as DNA: TGTGCCAGCAGTTCTCACCCCGGGACAGGGAATGAAAAACTGTTTTTT. Translated, it gives CASSSHPGTGNEKLFF.

This clone was recorded once. The J gene is TRBJ2-7, the V gene TRBV19; 9 positions match TRBD2. Germline CDR1 and CDR2: LNHDA and SQIVND (reference sequence). CDR3 length equals 15 residues. The trim removed 4 bases at V and 1 base at J, leaving 5 bases unmatched. The CDR3 sequence is CASSSSGGISYEQYF. The CDR3 region has the DNA TGTGCCAGTAGTAGTAGCGGGGGTATTTCCTACGAGCAGTACTTC.

The chain links TRBV5-1 to TRBJ2-5, with TRBD2 matching over 11 bases. The CDR3 is made up of 14 amino acids. In germline, CDR1 is SGHRS, CDR2 YFSETQ. V was clipped by 6 bases and J by 2 bases; unmatched bases: 3. CDR3: CASKVAGGQETQYF. As DNA, the CDR3 is TGCGCCAGCAAGGTAGCGGGGGGGCAAGAGACCCAGTACTTC.

The chain combines TRBV5-4 with TRBJ2-1; the match to TRBD2 covers 7 bases. CDR3 size: 14 residues. Losses at the gene ends were 4 bases for V and 8 bases for J; bases not matched to a gene: 9. Germline lookup yields CDR1 SGHNT and CDR2 YYREEE (reference sequence). CDR3 in DNA: TGTGCCAGCAGCACTCGACTAGCCGAGGATGAGCAGTTCTTC. This codes for CASSTRLAEDEQFF.

The gene calls are TRBV5-1 and TRBJ2-2, with D perhaps TRBD1 (6 bases). The germline CDR1 and CDR2 sequences are SGHRS and YFSETQ. There are 17 residues in the CDR3. The V end was cut by 7 bases, the J end by 0 bases, with 19 bases between. The CDR3 is CASQGNGDIANTGELFF. CDR3 coding DNA: TGCGCCAGCCAGGGCAACGGGGACATAGCGAACACCGGGGAGCTGTTTTTT.

The chain links TRBV7-8 to TRBJ2-4; 7 nucleotides line up with TRBD2. Germline V lookup: CDR1 SGHVS, CDR2 FQNEAQ. There are 17 residues in the CDR3. After removal of 0 bases from V and 2 bases from J, the junction contained 7 bases not matched to a gene. CDR3 DNA: TGTGCCAGCAGCTTAGCGCGGGCGGGGGTGCCCAAAAACATTCAGTACTTC. Its translation is CASSLARAGVPKNIQYF.

In DNA, the CDR3 is TGTGCCAGCAGTCTTGACAGGTACTCCTACGAGCAGTACTTC. This codes for CASSLDRYSYEQYF. The chain carries TRBV28 and TRBJ2-7; TRBD1 might be the D (6 bases). This CDR3 region has 14 residues. V was pared by 5 bases and J by 0 bases, with 11 bases between. Germline CDR1 and CDR2: MDHEN and SYDVKM. The full variable domain, in which reference TRBV28 and TRBJ2-7 provide the parts outside the CDR3, is DVKVTQSSRYLVKRTGEKVFLECVQDMDHENMFWYRQDPGLGLRLIYFSYDVKMKEKGDIPEGYSVSREKKERFSLILESASTNQTSMYLCASSLDRYSYEQYFGPGTRLTVT.

This clone was observed a handful of times. This rearrangement joins TRBV6-5 to TRBJ2-6; TRBD1 matches 9 bases. Per the germline V gene, CDR1 is MNHEY and CDR2 is SVGAGI. Trimming removed 5 bases from V and 4 bases from J; junction bases left unmatched: 0. This CDR3 spans 14 amino acids. The CDR3 region is CASSGTGGANVLTF. DNA for the CDR3: TGTGCCAGCAGTGGGACAGGGGGGGCCAACGTCCTGACTTTC.

V and J are TRBV20-1 and TRBJ1-1, with D unclear. CDR1 is DFQATT, CDR2 SNEGSKA, per germline (reference sequence). This CDR3 is 11 amino acids long. The ends were cut back, 2 bases at V and 6 bases at J, with 7 bases in the middle. The CDR3 reads CSARYIAEAFF. For the CDR3, the DNA is TGCAGTGCTAGATACATTGCTGAAGCTTTCTTT.

The chain joins TRBV7-2 to TRBJ2-2; D remains unclear. This CDR3 spans 14 amino acids. V lost 3 bases and J lost 0, with 5 bases in between. Germline CDR1 SGHTA, CDR2 FQGNSA. The CDR3 protein is CASSFRANTGELFF. The CDR3 coding sequence is TGTGCCAGCAGCTTCCGGGCGAACACCGGGGAGCTGTTTTTT.

V usage is TRBV6-6 and J usage is TRBJ1-1; the D is unclear. CDR1 is MNHNY, CDR2 SVGAGI, per germline (reference sequence). The CDR3 sequence is 14 residues long. Trimming pared 5 bases from V and 4 bases from J, leaving 14 bases between. The CDR3 sequence is CASSPSLGGTEAFF. CDR3 DNA: TGTGCCAGCAGTCCTAGTCTGGGTGGCACTGAAGCTTTCTTT.

This clone was picked up one time. The chain recombines TRBV9 with TRBJ1-6, with D maybe TRBD1 (6 bases). The germline V and J ends were trimmed by 2 bases and 9 bases, with 15 bases remaining between them. The CDR3 sequence is 15 residues long. Germline assignment: CDR1 SGDLS and CDR2 YYNGEE. DNA for the CDR3: TGTGCCAGCAGCGTTATCAGCGGCAGGGGTTCACCCCTCCACTTT. Its protein product is CASSVISGRGSPLHF.

This chain links TRBV4-2 with TRBJ2-3, with D perhaps TRBD2 (6 bases). Germline V lookup: CDR1 LGHNA, CDR2 YNFKEQ. Trimming cost V 0 bases and J 2 bases, with 9 bases left between them. This CDR3 spans 15 amino acids. The DNA for the CDR3 is TGTGCCAGCAGCCAAGAAAGCGGGCTCACAGATACGCAGTATTTT. Protein product: CASSQESGLTDTQYF.

The J gene is TRBJ2-1, the V gene TRBV5-4; D unresolved. V was clipped by 2 bases and J by 3 bases, with 3 bases between them. The CDR3 extends over 12 amino acids. Germline assignment: CDR1 SGHNT and CDR2 YYREEE (reference sequence). This CDR3 reads CASSFSYNEQFF. CDR3 DNA: TGTGCCAGCAGCTTCAGCTACAATGAGCAGTTCTTC.

V usage is TRBV28 and J usage is TRBJ2-3, with 7 bases fitting TRBD1. The V and J ends lost 2 bases and 6 bases, in that order; junction bases with no gene match: 8. This CDR3 is 15 amino acids long. The germline V gene has CDR1 MDHEN and CDR2 SYDVKM. The CDR3: CASSLRDRYPDTQYF. CDR3 in DNA: TGTGCCAGCAGTTTACGGGACAGATACCCTGATACGCAGTATTTT.

V and J are TRBV6-6 and TRBJ1-1; D is possibly TRBD1 (6 bases). Trimming stripped 5 bases from V and 4 bases from J, with 20 bases between. Germline CDR1 is MNHNY and CDR2 is SVGAGI (reference sequence). This CDR3 region has 16 residues. DNA for the CDR3: TGTGCCAGCAGTCGTGGACAGCTTAAGGGTGGCACTGAAGCTTTCTTT. As protein: CASSRGQLKGGTEAFF.

The chain recombines TRBV1 with TRBJ2-2; the D call in the table, TRBD2, was not verified against the DNA. TRBV1 is reported as a pseudogene. The CDR3 totals 18 residues. The CDR3 nucleotides are TGCACCAGCAGCCACGGACTAGCGGGGGATAGGTGGGCCGGGGAGCTGTTTTTT. Translation gives CTSSHGLAGDRWAGELFF.

This chain links TRBV7-9 with TRBJ2-7, with D possibly TRBD1 on 6 matching bases. V was clipped by 5 bases and J by 2 bases, with 16 bases between them. This CDR3 contains 15 residues. Germline loops: CDR1 SEHNR, CDR2 FQNEAQ (reference sequence). CDR3 sequence reads: CASSAIRGSPYEQYF. The DNA for the CDR3 is TGTGCCAGCAGCGCTATTAGGGGGAGCCCCTACGAGCAGTACTTC.

V is TRBV6-5 and J is TRBJ1-5, with TRBD1 matching over 8 bases. The germline V gene has CDR1 MNHEY and CDR2 SVGAGI. V gave up 6 bases and J gave up 7 bases; unmatched junction bases: 2. This CDR3 contains 12 residues. In nucleotides, the CDR3 is TGTGCCAGCAGGGACAGGGACCAGCCCCAGCATTTT. Amino acids: CASRDRDQPQHF.

This clone was counted a few times. The chain links TRBV10-2 to TRBJ1-2, with TRBD1 matching 8 bases. V dropped 2 bases and J dropped 3; count of bases not matched to a gene: 11. CDR1 is WSHSY, CDR2 SAAADI, per germline. The CDR3 loop spans 17 amino acids. The CDR3 DNA follows: TGCGCCAGCAGTGAGATTTATTGGGCAGGGGGCTACTATGGCTACACCTTC. Its protein is CASSEIYWAGGYYGYTF.

On this clone itself: One end of the junction does not line up with germline, which may come from a read error. The sample holds other DNA sequences that translate to the same CDR3. The rearrangement links TRBV5-4 to TRBJ2-7, with D unresolved. Looked up from germline, CDR1 is SGHNT and CDR2 is YYREEE (reference sequence). This CDR3 has 13 amino acids. CDR3 nucleotide sequence: TGCGCCAGCAGCGCCCAAATGGTTAGCGAGCAGTACTTC. Translation gives CASSAQMVSEQYF.

This sequence joins TRBV6-5 and TRBJ1-6; D is ambiguous. CDR3 size: 13 residues. V was shortened by 5 bases and J by 8 bases, with 10 bases between the two germline ends. Germline values: CDR1 MNHEY, CDR2 SVGAGI. CDR3 amino acids: CASSPPTYSPLHF. Here the CDR3 DNA reads TGTGCCAGCAGTCCGCCGACTTATTCACCCCTCCACTTT.

This clone was observed a few times. The chain carries TRBV14 and TRBJ1-1; D is ambiguous. CDR1 is SGHDN and CDR2 is FVKESK in the germline V gene. Trimming took 2 bases from V and 1 from J, leaving 5 bases between them. There are 13 residues in the CDR3. Here the CDR3 DNA reads TGTGCCAGCAGCCAATTCGGGAACACTGAAGCTTTCTTT. As protein: CASSQFGNTEAFF.